This passage covers 24 T cell receptor beta chains from one sample sequenced in a study of blood T cell repertoires in COVID-19. Only in-frame clones appear in the TCRdb table, and some are missing; sequencing was by immunoSEQ multiplex PCR. Here the sample spans roughly 130,000 clones, 79% being singletons. Material: peripheral blood. Receptors were obtained from a man in his sixties with acute or convalescent COVID-19.

The V and J genes are TRBV4-2 and TRBJ2-3; 10 bases align to TRBD1. Germline lookup yields CDR1 LGHNA and CDR2 YNFKEQ. The CDR3 runs 12 residues. J gave up 3 bases and V 11 bases, and 2 bases lay outside the gene matches. The CDR3 is CAAGQGTDTQYF. CDR3 coding DNA: TGTGCCGCGGGACAGGGGACAGATACGCAGTATTTT.

V and J are TRBV11-2 and TRBJ2-7; 7 bases are shared with TRBD1. This CDR3 region has 15 residues. Germline V gene lookup returns CDR1 SGHAT and CDR2 FQNNGV. V was pared by 2 bases and J by 0 bases, with 4 bases of the junction left unmatched. CDR3 nucleotide sequence: TGTGCCAGCAGCTTAAACCGGGACAGCTCCTACGAGCAGTACTTC. Its protein product is CASSLNRDSSYEQYF.

J is TRBJ2-7 and V is TRBV9, with D maybe TRBD2 (6 bases). The CDR3 has 14 residues. Germline CDR1 reads SGDLS; CDR2 reads YYNGEE. V lost 0 bases to trimming and J lost 7 bases, with 14 bases between them. CDR3 DNA sequence: TGTGCCAGCAGCGTAGGCGGGACCCAACTTGAGCAGTACTTC. This sequence encodes CASSVGGTQLEQYF. The full variable domain, rest sourced from reference TRBV9 and TRBJ2-7, is DSGVTQTPKHLITATGQRVTLRCSPRSGDLSVYWYQQSLDQGLQFLIQYYNGEERAKGNILERFSAQQFPDLHSELNLSSLELGDSALYFCASSVGGTQLEQYFGPGTRLTVT.

This rearrangement joins TRBV28 to TRBJ1-1, with D tentatively TRBD1 (5 bases). With 2 bases removed from V and 5 bases from J, the gap between germline ends came to 15 bases. This CDR3 is built from 15 residues. Looked up from germline, CDR1 is MDHEN and CDR2 is SYDVKM. The CDR3 is CASSLRAVRGTEAFF. The CDR3 nucleotides are TGTGCCAGCAGTTTACGGGCGGTTAGGGGAACTGAAGCTTTCTTT.

The chain uses TRBV6-2 or TRBV6-3 and TRBJ1-4; 8 nucleotides agree with TRBD1. CDR3 length equals 14 residues. Germline-derived CDR1 and CDR2 are MNHEY and SVGEGT. After removal of 5 bases from V and 3 bases from J, the junction contained 2 bases not matched to a gene. The CDR3 bases are TGTGCCAGCAGTCCGGGACAGGCTAATGAAAAACTGTTTTTT. Amino acid sequence: CASSPGQANEKLFF.

Concerning this clone: Given a much more abundant clone one base away, this may be a read error. The chain combines TRBV19 with TRBJ2-7; 10 bases map to TRBD1. CDR3 size: 15 residues. V gave up 3 bases and J gave up 6 bases; unmatched junction bases: 8. Per the germline V gene, CDR1 is LNHDA and CDR2 is SQIVND (reference sequence). CDR3 residues: CASSIRTGGGSEQYF. For the CDR3, the DNA is TGTGCCAGTAGTATCAGGACAGGGGGTGGAAGCGAGCAGTACTTC.

This rearrangement joins TRBV5-6 to TRBJ2-3; 8 positions match TRBD2. The length of the CDR3 is 15 residues. The germline gives CDR1 SGHDT, CDR2 YYEEEE. V shed 6 bases and J 4 bases; nucleotides not matched to a gene: 10. CDR3 amino acids: CASTLIRGGADTQYF. In DNA form, the CDR3 reads TGTGCCAGCACCTTAATCCGGGGGGGGGCAGATACGCAGTATTTT.

This chain links TRBV29-1 with TRBJ1-2; no definite D call. The germline V and J ends were trimmed by 6 bases and 5 bases, with 7 bases remaining between them. CDR1 is SQVTM, CDR2 ANQGSEA, per germline. The CDR3 is made up of 10 amino acids. The DNA for the CDR3 is TGCAGCGTCGCCGAGTATGGCTACACCTTC. It yields the protein CSVAEYGYTF.

The rearrangement joins TRBV24-1 to TRBJ2-1, with 8 nucleotides matching TRBD2. The CDR3 is 13 amino acids. CDR1 is KGHDR and CDR2 is SFDVKD in the germline V gene. J was trimmed by 5 bases and V by 8 bases; bases with no gene match: 4. The CDR3 coding sequence is TGTGCCACCAACAGCGGGAGTGACAATGAGCAGTTCTTC. Translation: CATNSGSDNEQFF.

V gene TRBV14 combines with J gene TRBJ1-1; perhaps TRBD1 as D (6 bases). The CDR3 runs 15 residues. In germline, CDR1 is SGHDN, CDR2 FVKESK. V was pared by 4 bases and J by 1 base, with 13 bases between. CDR3 residues: CASSLWTVSNTEAFF. The CDR3 nucleotides are TGTGCCAGCAGCCTGTGGACAGTTTCGAACACTGAAGCTTTCTTT.

V and J are TRBV7-3 and TRBJ2-6; D ambiguous. The CDR3 covers 13 residues. The germline V gene encodes CDR1 SGHTA and CDR2 FQGTGA. Trimming removed 5 bases at V and 4 bases at J, with 6 bases between. The CDR3 reads CASSPPGANVLTF. In DNA form, the CDR3 reads TGTGCCAGCAGCCCCCCAGGGGCCAACGTCCTGACTTTC. Based on the CDR3 plus reference TRBV7-3 and TRBJ2-6, the full variable domain is GAGVSQTPSNKVTEKGKYVELRCDPISGHTALYWYRQSLGQGPEFLIYFQGTGAADDSGLPNDRFFAVRPEGSVSTLKIQRTERGDSAVYLCASSPPGANVLTFGAGSRLTVL.

This clone was counted many times. The J gene is TRBJ1-2, the V gene TRBV5-1; 9 nucleotides match TRBD1. Germline lookup yields CDR1 SGHRS and CDR2 YFSETQ. Trimming removed 0 bases from V and 4 bases from J; junction bases left unmatched: 1. The CDR3 runs 14 residues. The CDR3 DNA follows: TGCGCCAGCAGCTTGGGGACAGGGGTCTATGGCTACACCTTC. Residues: CASSLGTGVYGYTF.

The chain recombines TRBV28 with TRBJ2-7; 11 bases align to TRBD1. CDR1 and CDR2 (germline): MDHEN, SYDVKM. V shed 2 bases and J 4 bases; nucleotides not matched to a gene: 7. This CDR3 comprises 16 residues. CDR3 nucleotide sequence: TGTGCCAGCAGTTTACTCCGGACAGGGGGCCGGTACGAGCAGTACTTC. Translation: CASSLLRTGGRYEQYF. Complete variable domain (other parts from reference TRBV28 and TRBJ2-7): DVKVTQSSRYLVKRTGEKVFLECVQDMDHENMFWYRQDPGLGLRLIYFSYDVKMKEKGDIPEGYSVSREKKERFSLILESASTNQTSMYLCASSLLRTGGRYEQYFGPGTRLTVT.

A few counts support this clone. V usage is TRBV9 and J usage is TRBJ2-7, with D hard to call. The CDR3 sequence is 12 residues long. Trimming shortened V by 4 bases and J by 3 bases, and 8 bases separated the two germline ends. Germline assignment: CDR1 SGDLS and CDR2 YYNGEE. CDR3: CASSPNGYEQYF. The CDR3 DNA sequence: TGTGCCAGCAGCCCGAACGGCTACGAGCAGTACTTC. Complete variable domain (other parts from reference TRBV9 and TRBJ2-7): DSGVTQTPKHLITATGQRVTLRCSPRSGDLSVYWYQQSLDQGLQFLIQYYNGEERAKGNILERFSAQQFPDLHSELNLSSLELGDSALYFCASSPNGYEQYFGPGTRLTVT.

The chain uses TRBV12-3 or TRBV12-4 and TRBJ1-1; TRBD1 aligns across 7 bases. The junction had 7 bases not matched to a gene; V was cut back by 4 bases and J by 8 bases. The CDR3 spans 13 residues. Here the CDR3 reads CASSSRQGKEAFF. Written as DNA, the CDR3 is TGTGCCAGCAGTTCCCGACAGGGCAAAGAAGCTTTCTTT.

The chain employs TRBV7-2 and TRBJ2-6; D remains ambiguous. The CDR3 has 15 residues. Germline CDR1 reads SGHTA; CDR2 reads FQGNSA. V dropped 5 bases and J dropped 0 bases, with 8 bases sitting between them. The CDR3 loop is CASSPQSSGANVLTF. CDR3 in DNA: TGTGCCAGCAGCCCACAGAGCTCTGGGGCCAACGTCCTGACTTTC.

V and J are TRBV2 and TRBJ1-5; 9 bases line up with TRBD1. Germline V gene sequence: CDR1 SNHLY, CDR2 FYNNEI. The CDR3 totals 15 residues. Unmatched junction bases numbered 5, after V lost 6 bases and J lost 2 bases. The CDR3 sequence: CASSDRGVGNQPQHF. The CDR3 nucleotides read TGTGCCAGCAGCGACAGGGGGGTCGGCAATCAGCCCCAGCATTTT.

Comment on this clone: Different DNA sequences within this sample yield the same CDR3. The chain carries TRBV4-3 and TRBJ1-4; 11 nucleotides line up with TRBD1. CDR3 size: 16 residues. J lost 5 bases, V lost 3 bases, and 5 bases had no gene match. Germline CDR1 is LGHNA and CDR2 is YSLEER. In DNA form, the CDR3 reads TGCGCCAGCAGCCAGGCCCGGGACAGGGGGAATGAAAAACTGTTTTTT. Translated: CASSQARDRGNEKLFF.

This sequence joins TRBV19 and TRBJ1-4; 7 bases are a match to TRBD1. The CDR3 has 13 amino acids. The V and J ends lost 5 bases and 6 bases, in that order; junction bases with no gene match: 3. Germline V gene sequence: CDR1 LNHDA, CDR2 SQIVND (reference sequence). The CDR3 here is CASSADRDEKLFF. Written as DNA, the CDR3 is TGTGCCAGTAGTGCCGACAGGGATGAAAAACTGTTTTTT.

The chain has TRBV11-3 and TRBJ1-3; D remains unclear. In germline, CDR1 is SGHNT, CDR2 YENEEA. V was trimmed by 3 bases and J by 7 bases, leaving 7 bases between them. The CDR3 contains 12 residues. The CDR3 loop is CASSLEGNTIYF. The CDR3 DNA follows: TGTGCCAGCAGCTTGGAGGGCAACACCATATATTTT.

The chain employs TRBV10-3 and TRBJ2-3; a weak D match, TRBD1 (6 bases). V shed 3 bases and J shed 1 base, with 14 bases lying between them. There are 16 residues in the CDR3. Germline-derived CDR1 and CDR2 are ENHRY and SYGVKD. The CDR3 sequence: CAISDTRGPGTDTQYF. The CDR3, as DNA: TGTGCCATCAGTGATACCAGGGGCCCCGGCACAGATACGCAGTATTTT.

The chain recombines TRBV21-1 with TRBJ1-3; the tabulated D call, TRBD1, remains unverified against the DNA. TRBV21-1 is a pseudogene locus. The CDR3 spans 17 residues. In DNA, the CDR3 is TGTGCCAGCAGACCCTGCAGGGGGTCAGGAGGCCCGAACACCATATATTTT. It encodes CASRPCRGSGGPNTIYF.

This rearrangement joins TRBV5-5 to TRBJ1-1; tentative D call: TRBD1 (5 bases). The CDR3 covers 13 residues. Trimming left V 0 bases short and J 8 bases short, with 11 bases between. The germline CDR1 and CDR2 sequences are SGHKS and YYEKEE (reference sequence). The CDR3 is CASSLVGAPEAFF. CDR3 nucleotide sequence: TGTGCCAGCAGCTTGGTAGGGGCCCCCGAAGCTTTCTTT.

The chain joins TRBV12-3 or TRBV12-4 to TRBJ2-2; tentative D call: TRBD2 (5 bases). V lost 8 bases and J lost 3, with 10 bases in between. This CDR3 spans 13 amino acids. CDR3 DNA: TGTGCCAGCGGGCAGAGGGACACCGGGGAGCTGTTTTTT. Encoded protein: CASGQRDTGELFF.